This T cell receptor (beta chain) was observed in a study of shared clonotypes between healthy human individuals. On sorted subsets, replicate PCRs used about 200 ng DNA, or tens of thousands of T cell genomes. The repertoire was sequenced with immunoSEQ multiplex PCR; TCRdb's copy has only in-frame clones and lacks some. The sample yields under 1,100,000 clones, around 76% seen once. The CDR3 totals 15 residues. The germline V gene has CDR1 SGHVS and CDR2 FQNEAQ. Trimming cost V 8 bases and J 1 base; bases outside gene matches: 9. As to this clone: Its antigen is still unknown.

General study findings and limits: Researchers sampled blood only, noting tissue repertoires likely differ. A few donors held around 5% of naive CD4 clonotypes in common. Naive subsets usually exceeded memory subsets in estimated richness.

Sequenced material: memory CD4+ T cells sorted from blood. Subset of the sample: CD45RA-negative fraction. This chain joins TRBV7-8 and TRBJ2-7; TRBD1 matches at 9 bases. The sequence was collected from a man in his late teens or twenties in good health. The CDR3 DNA is TGTGCCAGCCAGGCCGGGACAGGGTTGTCCTACGAGCAGTACTTC. Its translation is CASQAGTGLSYEQYF.